The 15 T cell receptor beta chains below come from one sample, sequenced in a study of T cell repertoires in cytomegalovirus infection. TCRdb reprocessed the reads via MiXCR and lists one record per CDR3 protein. The profile shows over 300,000 distinct CDR3 sequences, roughly a sixth of them singletons. The sequencing sample was made of PBMCs. Receptor source: a human donor in good health (CMV status not recorded). Some clones in this sample may be carry-over from other donors' samples.

The J gene is TRBJ2-3, the V gene TRBV7-6; 9 bases match TRBD1. The ends lost 1 base at V and 4 bases at J; junction bases unmatched: 9. Germline values: CDR1 SGHVS, CDR2 FNYEAQ. The CDR3 covers 17 residues. For the CDR3, the DNA is TGTGCCAGCAGCTTAGGGCCGGGACAGGGCTTGGCAGATACGCAGTATTTT. It specifies CASSLGPGQGLADTQYF.

This clonotype turned up a few times. The chain uses TRBV11-1 and TRBJ1-1; D is unclear. Per germline, CDR1 SGHAT and CDR2 FQDESV (reference sequence). Trimming removed 2 bases from V and 3 bases from J, with 10 bases in between. The CDR3 is 14 residues long. DNA of the CDR3: TGTGCCAGCAGCTTATCCAGGTCTGACACTGAAGCTTTCTTT. It yields the protein CASSLSRSDTEAFF.

This clonotype has a handful of counts. The chain employs TRBV20-1 and TRBJ2-7, with TRBD1 matching 11 bases. The J segment lost 4 bases and the V segment lost 6 bases, leaving 5 bases of the junction unmatched. The CDR3 loop spans 13 amino acids. Germline CDR1 and CDR2: DFQATT and SNEGSKA (reference sequence). Written as DNA, the CDR3 is TGCAGTGCCGAGGACAGGGGGCCTTACGAGCAGTACTTC. It specifies CSAEDRGPYEQYF.

CDR3 in DNA: TGCAGTGCTAGAGATAGAGAGACCTATGGCTACACCTTC. Translating it yields CSARDRETYGYTF. This chain uses TRBV20-1 with TRBJ1-2; D gene unclear. The CDR3 sequence is 13 residues long. Trimming pared 0 bases from V and 4 bases from J, leaving 9 bases between. Germline CDR1 reads DFQATT; CDR2 reads SNEGSKA (reference sequence).

This clonotype was recorded many times. The CDR3 protein is CASSSQRHRPQETQYF. CDR3 coding DNA: TGTGCCAGCAGTAGCCAAAGGCACAGGCCCCAAGAGACCCAGTACTTC. The J gene is TRBJ2-5, the V gene TRBV6-1; D is possibly TRBD1 (5 bases). This CDR3 is 16 amino acids long. Germline V gene data show CDR1 as MNHNS and CDR2 as SASEGT. Trimming cost V 5 bases and J 1 base, with 17 bases left between them.

This chain joins TRBV6-1 and TRBJ1-1; 7 bases are shared with TRBD1. J lost 4 bases, V lost 7 bases, and 3 bases had no gene match. The CDR3 totals 12 residues. Germline values: CDR1 MNHNS, CDR2 SASEGT. DNA of the CDR3: TGTGCCAGCACCCGGGACAGCACTGAAGCTTTCTTT. It specifies CASTRDSTEAFF.

This clonotype occurred a few times. The chain recombines TRBV19 with TRBJ1-1; D ambiguous. Germline V gene sequence: CDR1 LNHDA, CDR2 SQIVND (reference sequence). V lost 3 bases to trimming and J lost 6 bases, with 11 bases between them. This CDR3 contains 13 residues. Here the CDR3 DNA reads TGTGCCAGTAGTATGGGCGGAAGCCCTGAAGCTTTCTTT. It specifies CASSMGGSPEAFF.

CDR3 loop: CASSGGWTGQYYEQYF. The CDR3 DNA follows: TGTGCCAGCAGTGGTGGCTGGACAGGGCAGTACTACGAGCAGTACTTC. V usage is TRBV6-1 and J usage is TRBJ2-7; TRBD1 agrees at 8 bases. CDR1 and CDR2 from the germline V gene are MNHNS and SASEGT. This CDR3 has 16 residues. With V trimmed by 4 bases and J by 3 bases, 11 bases remained unmatched.

This clonotype was detected many times. The V call is TRBV28, the J call TRBJ1-5; D is ambiguous. CDR3 length: 18 residues. Looked up from germline, CDR1 is MDHEN and CDR2 is SYDVKM. V lost 5 bases and J lost 4, with 24 bases in between. The CDR3 region is CASSITRLAMARNQPQHF. CDR3 nucleotide sequence: TGTGCCAGCAGTATTACCCGTCTAGCCATGGCGAGAAATCAGCCCCAGCATTTT.

The sample holds many counts of this clonotype. The chain employs TRBV7-2 and TRBJ2-3; D might be TRBD2 (6 bases). Looked up from germline, CDR1 is SGHTA and CDR2 is FQGNSA. This CDR3 is 15 amino acids long. V shed 0 bases and J shed 2 bases, with 9 bases lying between them. The CDR3 DNA follows: TGTGCCAGCAGCTTAGCTAGCGGACCCACAGATACGCAGTATTTT. As protein: CASSLASGPTDTQYF. The whole variable domain, filled in from reference TRBV7-2 and TRBJ2-3, reads GAGVSQSPSNKVTEKGKDVELRCDPISGHTALYWYRQSLGQGLEFLIYFQGNSAPDKSGLPSDRFSAERTGGSVSTLTIQRTQQEDSAVYLCASSLASGPTDTQYFGPGTRLTVL.

The rearrangement links TRBV12-3 or TRBV12-4 to TRBJ2-3; D ambiguous. The ends were cut back, 1 base at V and 6 bases at J, with 8 bases in the middle. CDR3 length: 13 amino acids. The CDR3 nucleotides are TGTGCCAGCAGTTTAGGTCGTTTGGATACGCAGTATTTT. Translation gives CASSLGRLDTQYF.

This clonotype was detected ten times or more. This chain joins TRBV6-5 and TRBJ1-4; D gene ambiguous. CDR3 size: 16 residues. Trimming removed 2 bases at V and 0 bases at J, with 10 bases between. Per germline, CDR1 MNHEY and CDR2 SVGAGI. The CDR3, as DNA: TGTGCCAGCAGTTACGCAACCCGTGCAACTAATGAAAAACTGTTTTTT. It specifies CASSYATRATNEKLFF.

This rearrangement joins TRBV12-3 or TRBV12-4 to TRBJ1-4; weak D call: TRBD1 (5 bases). Trimming stripped 3 bases from V and 7 bases from J, with 9 bases between. The length of the CDR3 is 13 residues. CDR3 in DNA: TGTGCCAGCAGTTTGGGGCAGATTGAAAAACTGTTTTTT. It is translated as CASSLGQIEKLFF.

This clonotype showed up just a few times. V usage is TRBV19 and J usage is TRBJ2-5, with TRBD2 matching over 8 bases. Germline V gene sequence: CDR1 LNHDA, CDR2 SQIVND (reference sequence). V lost 3 bases, J lost 5 bases, and 11 bases stayed unmatched. This CDR3 has 16 residues. The CDR3 DNA reads as TGTGCCAGTAGTATTACGGGGGGGCTTTCCCTCGAGACCCAGTACTTC. Translating it yields CASSITGGLSLETQYF.

The table lists this clonotype with many counts. V gene TRBV4-3 combines with J gene TRBJ1-5; D call uncertain. Germline assignment: CDR1 LGHNA and CDR2 YSLEER. The V gene lost 1 base and the J gene lost 5 bases, with 21 bases spanning the gap. This CDR3 is 18 amino acids long. CDR3 DNA sequence: TGCGCCAGCAGCCAAGTGTTAAGCCTACCCGGTCAGGATCAGCCCCAGCATTTT. Translated: CASSQVLSLPGQDQPQHF.